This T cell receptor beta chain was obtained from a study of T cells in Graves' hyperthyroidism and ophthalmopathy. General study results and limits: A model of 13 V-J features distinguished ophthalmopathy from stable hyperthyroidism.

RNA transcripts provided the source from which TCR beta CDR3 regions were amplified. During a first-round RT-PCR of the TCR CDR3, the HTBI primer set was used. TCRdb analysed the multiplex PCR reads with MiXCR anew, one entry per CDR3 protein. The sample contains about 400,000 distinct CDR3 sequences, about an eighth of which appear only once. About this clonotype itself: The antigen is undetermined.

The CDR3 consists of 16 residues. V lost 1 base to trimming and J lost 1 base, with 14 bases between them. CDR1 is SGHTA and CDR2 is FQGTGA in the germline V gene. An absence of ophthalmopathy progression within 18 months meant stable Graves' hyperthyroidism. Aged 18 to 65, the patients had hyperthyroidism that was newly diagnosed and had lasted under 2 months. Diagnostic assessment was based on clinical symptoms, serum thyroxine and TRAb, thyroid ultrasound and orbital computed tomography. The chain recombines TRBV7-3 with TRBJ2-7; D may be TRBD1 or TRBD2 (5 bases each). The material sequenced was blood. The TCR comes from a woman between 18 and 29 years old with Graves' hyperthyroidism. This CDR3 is CASSLSGGSGSYEQYF. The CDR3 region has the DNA TGTGCCAGCAGCTTAAGTGGGGGAAGTGGGTCCTACGAGCAGTACTTC.